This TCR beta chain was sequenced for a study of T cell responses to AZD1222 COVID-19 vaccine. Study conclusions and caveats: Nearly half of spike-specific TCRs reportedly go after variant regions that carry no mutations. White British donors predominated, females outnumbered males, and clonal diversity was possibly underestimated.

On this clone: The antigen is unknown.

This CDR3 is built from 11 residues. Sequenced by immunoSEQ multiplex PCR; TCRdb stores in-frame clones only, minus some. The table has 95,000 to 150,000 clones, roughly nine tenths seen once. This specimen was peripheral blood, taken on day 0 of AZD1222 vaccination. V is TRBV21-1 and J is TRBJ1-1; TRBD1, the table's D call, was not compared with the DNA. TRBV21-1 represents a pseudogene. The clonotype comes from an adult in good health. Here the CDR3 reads CAIQGNTEAFF. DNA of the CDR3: TGTGCCATACAGGGAAACACTGAAGCTTTCTTT.